The 32 T cell receptor beta chains below all came from one sample that was sequenced in a study of cytomegalovirus exposure and HLA in healthy donors (dated by TCRdb to the late 2010s). To prepare the library, the immunoSEQ multiplex PCR assay was applied. A mixture of 60 forward primers for TCR Vbeta segments and 13 reverse primers for TCR Jbeta segments was used in the multiplex PCR. TCRdb limited this immuneACCESS table to in-frame rearrangements with V and J called. A share of clones is missing; checked studies link under half to unresolved V genes, and the rest is unexplained. This sample holds 200,000 to 250,000 clones; roughly 80% were observed only once. The ten largest clonotypes hold approximately 3.9% of the sample. Source material: PBMCs. The receptors come from a male donor in good health and CMV-seronegative.

The chain links TRBV5-1 to TRBJ1-1; D uncertain. Germline V lookup: CDR1 SGHRS, CDR2 YFSETQ. V lost 9 bases and J 1 base, leaving 13 bases between the germline ends. This CDR3 comprises 13 residues. CDR3: CATRLVSNTEAFF. The CDR3 nucleotides read TGCGCCACGCGATTGGTTTCGAACACTGAAGCTTTCTTT.

This sequence joins TRBV5-1 and TRBJ2-3, with 12 bases lining up with TRBD1. The CDR3 loop spans 15 amino acids. From germline, CDR1 is SGHRS and CDR2 YFSETQ. J gave up 4 bases and V 4 bases, and 4 bases lay outside the gene matches. The CDR3 region has the DNA TGCGCCAGCAGCGCCGGGACAGGGGGCCCAGATACGCAGTATTTT. Translating gives CASSAGTGGPDTQYF.

The chain carries TRBV19 and TRBJ2-1; D not resolved. V lost 1 base and J lost 4, with 14 bases in between. The CDR3 runs 16 residues. Germline V CDR1 and CDR2: LNHDA, SQIVND (reference sequence). CDR3 protein: CASSIVLSDTYNEQFF. The CDR3 DNA reads as TGTGCCAGTAGTATAGTACTTTCCGACACATACAATGAGCAGTTCTTC.

This clone has more than one count but fewer than ten. The chain combines TRBV19 with TRBJ1-1; no reliable D call. The V end was cut by 5 bases, the J end by 4 bases, with 8 bases between. This CDR3 has 12 amino acids. In germline, CDR1 is LNHDA, CDR2 SQIVND (reference sequence). The CDR3 DNA reads as TGTGCCAGTAGTGGAGGGTTCACTGAAGCTTTCTTT. Translated: CASSGGFTEAFF.

CDR3 sequence: CASSERGLAGGYNEQFF. The DNA for the CDR3 is TGCGCCAGCAGTGAGCGGGGGCTAGCGGGAGGGTACAATGAGCAGTTCTTC. The chain links TRBV10-1 to TRBJ2-1, with TRBD2 matching over 12 bases. Per germline, CDR1 WNHNN and CDR2 SYGVQD (reference sequence). J lost 4 bases, V lost 2 bases, and 6 bases had no gene match. CDR3 size: 17 residues.

V and J are TRBV6-5 and TRBJ1-3, with D tentatively TRBD1 (6 bases). Germline V CDR1 and CDR2: MNHEY, SVGAGI. Trimming removed 5 bases from V and 2 bases from J, with 13 bases in between. The CDR3 loop spans 15 amino acids. Here the CDR3 DNA reads TGTGCCAGCAGTGTCCAGGGGACCGCTGGAAACACCATATATTTT. This gives the protein CASSVQGTAGNTIYF.

V and J are TRBV29-1 and TRBJ1-3; the D gene is possibly TRBD1 (5 bases). Germline V gives CDR1 SQVTM, CDR2 ANQGSEA. V was shortened by 4 bases and J by 16 bases, with 8 bases between the two germline ends. CDR3 length equals 8 residues. CDR3 bases: TGCAGCGTTGGGGGGACTTATTTT. Amino acids: CSVGGTYF.

The chain is built from TRBV19 and TRBJ1-5, with 8 bases fitting TRBD1. This CDR3 has 15 amino acids. Germline-derived CDR1 and CDR2 are LNHDA and SQIVND (reference sequence). The V gene end was trimmed by 6 bases and the J gene end by 8 bases; junction bases not matched to a gene: 12. The CDR3 DNA reads TGTGCCAGTAGCCCACTGGACAGGGTCCCGGAGCCCCAGCATTTT. Encoded protein: CASSPLDRVPEPQHF.

The sample holds one count of this clone. The rearrangement joins TRBV11-1 to TRBJ2-2, with TRBD2 matching over 8 bases. Germline V gives CDR1 SGHAT, CDR2 FQDESV (reference sequence). Trimming took 5 bases from V and 1 from J; bases not matched to a gene: 3. The CDR3 sequence is 15 residues long. The CDR3 protein is CASSLSGVNTGELFF. In nucleotides, the CDR3 is TGTGCCAGCAGCCTTAGCGGGGTGAACACCGGGGAGCTGTTTTTT.

The chain joins TRBV6-5 to TRBJ1-2; D call uncertain. Trimming cost V 2 bases and J 8 bases, with 15 bases left between them. The CDR3 is 14 residues long. The germline CDR1 and CDR2 sequences are MNHEY and SVGAGI. The CDR3 DNA reads TGTGCCAGCAGTTACACGCAGGAGGTCGTGGGCTACACCTTC. This translates into CASSYTQEVVGYTF.

This chain joins TRBV19 and TRBJ2-7; 9 nucleotides align to TRBD1. Germline V CDR1 and CDR2: LNHDA, SQIVND (reference sequence). CDR3 length: 14 residues. J was trimmed by 1 base and V by 8 bases; bases with no gene match: 6. For the CDR3, the DNA is TGTGCCAGTTCCTACGGGACAGGGTCCTACGAGCAGTACTTC. Translated: CASSYGTGSYEQYF. The full variable domain, its missing parts supplied by reference TRBV19 and TRBJ2-7, is DGGITQSPKYLFRKEGQNVTLSCEQNLNHDAMYWYRQDPGQGLRLIYYSQIVNDFQKGDIAEGYSVSREKKESFPLTVTSAQKNPTAFYLCASSYGTGSYEQYFGPGTRLTVT.

J is TRBJ2-3 and V is TRBV18; 9 positions match TRBD1. The CDR3 has 16 amino acids. Germline V gene data show CDR1 as KGHSH and CDR2 as LQKENI. V trimming: 2 bases; J trimming: 4 bases; junction bases outside the gene matches: 7. The CDR3 sequence: CASSPAPGQGPDTQYF. The DNA of the CDR3 is TGTGCCAGCTCACCAGCTCCGGGACAGGGCCCAGATACGCAGTATTTT.

The V and J genes are TRBV5-1 and TRBJ1-4, with D perhaps TRBD1 (5 bases). Germline V lookup: CDR1 SGHRS, CDR2 YFSETQ. V was pared by 4 bases and J by 0 bases, with 13 bases between. This CDR3 is 16 amino acids long. CDR3 bases: TGCGCCAGCAGCGCAACCGACAGCCCAACTAATGAAAAACTGTTTTTT. Encoded protein: CASSATDSPTNEKLFF.

This clone is a singleton in its sample. J is TRBJ2-1 and V is TRBV14, with D maybe TRBD2 (5 bases). CDR3 length: 16 residues. Deletions cut 4 bases from V and 6 bases from J, with 19 bases between. Germline V CDR1 and CDR2: SGHDN, FVKESK. CDR3 bases: TGTGCCAGCAGCCTCTTCCTTGGGCGAGGGCTCAATGAGCAGTTCTTC. Its protein is CASSLFLGRGLNEQFF.

The V gene is TRBV7-9, the J gene TRBJ1-3, with D possibly being TRBD1 (5 bases). The CDR3 is made up of 13 amino acids. Trimming removed 3 bases at V and 3 bases at J, with 6 bases between. The V gene's germline CDR1 is SEHNR and CDR2 FQNEAQ (reference sequence). CDR3 nucleotide sequence: TGTGCCAGCAGCTTGGGGCTTGGAAACACCATATATTTT. This encodes CASSLGLGNTIYF. The full variable domain, in which reference TRBV7-9 and TRBJ1-3 provide the parts outside the CDR3, is DTGVSQNPRHKITKRGQNVTFRCDPISEHNRLYWYRQTLGQGPEFLTYFQNEAQLEKSRLLSDRFSAERPKGSFSTLEIQRTEQGDSAMYLCASSLGLGNTIYFGEGSWLTVV.

This clone was observed a handful of times. The chain recombines TRBV28 with TRBJ2-1, with 10 nucleotides matching TRBD2. V shed 4 bases and J 6 bases; nucleotides not matched to a gene: 12. The CDR3 contains 17 residues. In germline, CDR1 is MDHEN, CDR2 SYDVKM. The CDR3 loop reads CASSSGYLAGGSNEQFF. The CDR3 DNA sequence: TGTGCCAGCAGTTCCGGGTACTTAGCGGGAGGAAGCAATGAGCAGTTCTTC.

This chain's CDR3 is CASSPRGGWEFREQYF. As DNA, the CDR3 is TGTGCCAGCAGCCCCAGGGGTGGGTGGGAATTCCGGGAGCAGTACTTC. The chain joins TRBV11-2 to TRBJ2-7; maybe TRBD1 (6 bases). V was clipped by 5 bases and J by 7 bases, with 24 bases between them. The CDR3 loop spans 16 amino acids. The germline gives CDR1 SGHAT, CDR2 FQNNGV.

The gene calls are TRBV9 and TRBJ2-5; 7 bases fit TRBD2. The J call may be incorrect, as the DNA end agrees better with TRBJ2-7. Germline V gene data show CDR1 as SGDLS and CDR2 as YYNGEE. The CDR3 is 14 amino acids. As DNA, the CDR3 is TGTGCCAGCAGCGTAGGTGCGGGAGTTGGCGAGCAGTACTTC. Translated, it gives CASSVGAGVGEQYF.

The rearrangement links TRBV9 to TRBJ1-1, with D uncertain. Trimming took 2 bases from V and 1 from J, leaving 9 bases between them. The length of the CDR3 is 14 residues. The V gene's germline CDR1 is SGDLS and CDR2 YYNGEE. CDR3 nucleotides: TGTGCCAGCAGCGTCATGGAGGGGAACACTGAAGCTTTCTTT. Encoded protein: CASSVMEGNTEAFF.

V is TRBV4-2 and J is TRBJ2-7; 10 bases match TRBD2. Germline V gene data show CDR1 as LGHNA and CDR2 as YNFKEQ. The CDR3 sequence is 24 residues long. V shed 2 bases, J shed 1 base, and the junction held 29 bases outside the gene matches. The CDR3 region is CASSQSRLAGVERTPKSWSYEQYF. The CDR3 coding sequence is TGTGCCAGCAGCCAATCTCGGCTAGCGGGAGTCGAAAGGACCCCCAAAAGTTGGTCCTACGAGCAGTACTTC.

The CDR3 region is CASSLAAAGVKDTQYF. The CDR3 region has the DNA TGTGCCAGCAGCTTAGCAGCGGCGGGAGTAAAAGATACGCAGTATTTT. This rearrangement joins TRBV7-6 to TRBJ2-3; 7 bases align to TRBD2. V was clipped by 0 bases and J by 5 bases; unmatched bases: 8. The CDR3 consists of 16 residues. Germline V gene data show CDR1 as SGHVS and CDR2 as FNYEAQ.

The V and J genes are TRBV6-1 and TRBJ2-7, with D tentatively TRBD2 (6 bases). The CDR3 loop spans 13 amino acids. V was cut by 8 bases and J by 0 bases, with 11 bases left in between. Germline V gene sequence: CDR1 MNHNS, CDR2 SASEGT. The CDR3: CASGGGTSYEQYF. As DNA, the CDR3 is TGTGCCAGCGGCGGAGGGACCTCCTACGAGCAGTACTTC.

The rearrangement joins TRBV9 to TRBJ1-5; D might be TRBD1 (6 bases). Trimming pared 4 bases from V and 2 bases from J, leaving 19 bases between. The CDR3 is made up of 17 amino acids. Germline V gene lookup returns CDR1 SGDLS and CDR2 YYNGEE. CDR3 residues: CASSPGGGAGGNQPQHF. The DNA for the CDR3 is TGTGCCAGCAGCCCCGGCGGGGGGGCGGGAGGCAATCAGCCCCAGCATTTT.

This clone was found a few times. This chain connects TRBV7-8 to TRBJ1-2; TRBD1 is a possible D gene (5 bases). Germline V gives CDR1 SGHVS, CDR2 FQNEAQ. Between the trimmed V and J ends, which lost 0 bases and 1 base, there was a span of 12 bases. This CDR3 spans 16 amino acids. The CDR3 loop is CASSLALTVSNYGYTF. CDR3 DNA sequence: TGTGCCAGCAGCTTAGCCCTGACAGTTAGTAACTATGGCTACACCTTC.

J is TRBJ2-1 and V is TRBV9, with 12 bases aligning to TRBD1. With 5 bases clipped from V and 5 bases from J, the junction kept 11 bases outside the gene matches. The V gene's germline CDR1 is SGDLS and CDR2 YYNGEE. The CDR3 length is 17 residues. The CDR3 region is CASREPDGTGGHNEQFF. CDR3 DNA sequence: TGTGCCAGCAGAGAACCGGACGGGACAGGGGGCCACAATGAGCAGTTCTTC. Variable domain in full (rest from reference TRBV9 and TRBJ2-1): DSGVTQTPKHLITATGQRVTLRCSPRSGDLSVYWYQQSLDQGLQFLIQYYNGEERAKGNILERFSAQQFPDLHSELNLSSLELGDSALYFCASREPDGTGGHNEQFFGPGTRLTVL.

This clone appeared a single time. The gene calls are TRBV5-4 and TRBJ2-1, with 7 bases aligning to TRBD2. J lost 5 bases, V lost 4 bases, and 15 bases had no gene match. The CDR3 is made up of 17 amino acids. Per germline, CDR1 SGHNT and CDR2 YYREEE (reference sequence). The CDR3 region is CASSPASGPKANNEQFF. CDR3 DNA: TGTGCCAGCAGCCCCGCTAGCGGACCAAAGGCGAACAATGAGCAGTTCTTC.

V is TRBV5-6 and J is TRBJ2-2, with D perhaps matching TRBD2 (5 bases). The V end lost 4 bases, the J end lost 3 bases, and 13 bases lay between the germline ends. The germline CDR1 and CDR2 sequences are SGHDT and YYEEEE. The CDR3 spans 15 residues. Written as DNA, the CDR3 is TGTGCCAGCAGCCCGGAGGCTAGTTACACCGGGGAGCTGTTTTTT. It codes for CASSPEASYTGELFF.

V is TRBV19 and J is TRBJ2-3, with D maybe TRBD1 (6 bases). The CDR3 length is 17 residues. Deletions cut 1 base from V and 3 bases from J, with 17 bases between. Germline CDR1 and CDR2: LNHDA and SQIVND (reference sequence). The CDR3 loop reads CASSIATGVLFTDTQYF. The CDR3 DNA follows: TGTGCCAGTAGTATAGCGACAGGAGTTCTTTTTACAGATACGCAGTATTTT.

This chain uses TRBV4-2 with TRBJ2-2; D possibly corresponds to TRBD2 (5 bases). The CDR3 is 14 amino acids. Germline values: CDR1 LGHNA, CDR2 YNFKEQ. Deletions cut 6 bases from V and 5 bases from J, with 13 bases between. This CDR3 is CASSSSFGTGELFF. CDR3 nucleotides: TGTGCCAGCAGTTCTAGCTTTGGGACCGGGGAGCTGTTTTTT.

The V and J genes are TRBV10-2 and TRBJ2-5; unclear D gene. Germline assignment: CDR1 WSHSY and CDR2 SAAADI. The ends were cut back, 5 bases at V and 4 bases at J, with 5 bases in the middle. The CDR3 spans 11 residues. The CDR3 protein is CASSLSETQYF. CDR3 coding DNA: TGCGCCAGCAGTCTATCAGAGACCCAGTACTTC.

The chain joins TRBV21-1 to TRBJ2-2; the table names TRBD2, a call not compared with the DNA. TRBV21-1 is given as a pseudogene. The length of the CDR3 is 14 residues. The CDR3 spells CASTGGESVGELFF. The DNA of the CDR3 is TGTGCCAGCACCGGTGGGGAGTCTGTCGGGGAGCTGTTTTTT.

The chain couples TRBV11-3 to TRBJ2-7, with 7 bases fitting TRBD1. Germline V gene sequence: CDR1 SGHNT, CDR2 YENEEA. V gave up 3 bases and J gave up 4 bases; unmatched junction bases: 9. This CDR3 is 15 amino acids long. CDR3 bases: TGTGCCAGCAGCTTGGACGGGACAGACCAGTACGAGCAGTACTTC. Translating it yields CASSLDGTDQYEQYF.